The clone carrying this TCR beta chain came up once. What it recognizes is unknown. This sample is part of a study of cytomegalovirus exposure and HLA in healthy donors. Study-level findings and limits: Cytomegalovirus-associated status was assigned to 164 TCR beta chains.

Trimming took 6 bases from V and 4 from J; bases not matched to a gene: 5. Germline assignment: CDR1 SGHRS and CDR2 YFSETQ. The CDR3 spans 13 residues. Primers for the PCR totalled 60 Vbeta and 13 Jbeta. Method: immunoSEQ multiplex PCR; TCRdb's copy keeps in-frame clones and lacks some. Found here are under 200,000 clones, more than 60% of them singletons; the top ten hold about 4.5%. Material: PBMCs. The chain links TRBV5-1 to TRBJ2-3; 7 bases align to TRBD1. The source is a middle-aged man in good health and CMV-seronegative. CDR3 nucleotides: TGCGCCAGCAAGTCTGACAGGGCAGATACGCAGTATTTT. It translates to CASKSDRADTQYF.